The present entry profiles one T cell receptor (beta chain) with its context. These data come from a study of shared clonotypes between healthy human individuals. CDR3 length: 12 amino acids. Trimming stripped 3 bases from V and 12 bases from J, with 15 bases between. CDR1 is SGHTA and CDR2 is FQGNSA in the germline V gene. Original processing methods: In the immunoSEQ data, sequences were junction-only and lacked quality scores, so filtering differed. Measured with immunoSEQ multiplex PCR; TCRdb has only the in-frame clones, and not every one. V and J calls and clone size are as listed in that table; D and trimming were resolved from the DNA. Of fewer than 1.6 million clones in the sample, around 98.5% were seen once. HIV-negative, healthy adults without recent acute infections or vaccinations were the donors.

This clonotype was sampled from a man aged 25-45 years in good health. Sequenced input: naive CD4+ T cells sorted from blood. Subset meaning: CD45RA+ positively selected. The J gene is TRBJ2-7, the V gene TRBV7-2; the D gene is possibly TRBD2 (6 bases). CDR3 protein: CASSFRQGGAYF. The CDR3 nucleotides are TGTGCCAGCAGCTTTCGGCAGGGAGGAGCGTACTTC.